This T cell receptor (beta chain) was identified during a study of identical twins. Whole-study results and caveats: The abundant beta clonotypes from cord blood had fewer insertions, and memory repertoires had none of this.

TCRdb redid the calling of the 5' RACE reads with MiXCR, one entry per CDR3 protein. The sample carries around 480,000 distinct CDR3 sequences, approximately 15% recorded once. Details on this clonotype: Its cognate antigen is unknown.

V dropped 0 bases and J dropped 7 bases, with 6 bases sitting between them. CDR3 length: 13 amino acids. Germline V gene data show CDR1 as LGHNA and CDR2 as YNFKEQ. These data were likewise used in another study, on yellow fever vaccine responses in identical twins.

The sample comprised CD4+ T cells sorted from blood. The rearrangement joins TRBV4-2 to TRBJ2-2; D is ambiguous. The TCR originated in a woman aged 18 to 35 in good health. CDR3 sequence reads: CASSQDPGGELFF. In DNA, the CDR3 is TGTGCCAGCAGCCAAGATCCGGGCGGGGAGCTGTTTTTT.